These 14 T cell receptor beta chains came from one sample sequenced in a study of blood T cell repertoires in COVID-19. Generated by immunoSEQ multiplex PCR, the TCRdb table keeps only in-frame clones and is missing some. The table records roughly 55,000 clones, more than 70% of them present only once. Sample: peripheral blood. The receptor set was obtained from a man in his 60s with active or convalescent COVID-19.

This clone came up a few times. The rearrangement joins TRBV2 to TRBJ1-5; D is unresolved. The CDR3 has 16 residues. CDR1 is SNHLY, CDR2 FYNNEI, per germline. V shed 4 bases and J shed 3 bases, with 16 bases lying between them. Here the CDR3 reads CASSAFGLQLNQPQHF. CDR3 nucleotide sequence: TGTGCCAGCAGTGCTTTCGGACTCCAGCTCAATCAGCCCCAGCATTTT.

This chain uses TRBV6-2 or TRBV6-3 with TRBJ2-7; 9 nucleotides line up with TRBD1. This CDR3 has 16 amino acids. V lost 6 bases to trimming and J lost 4 bases; unmatched junction nucleotides: 13. The germline CDR1 and CDR2 sequences are MNHEY and SVGEGT. CDR3 protein: CASSPGQGRGGYEQYF. The CDR3, as DNA: TGTGCCAGCAGCCCGGGACAGGGCAGAGGAGGGTACGAGCAGTACTTC.

The chain has TRBV7-9 and TRBJ2-3; 9 nucleotides line up with TRBD2. V gave up 1 base and J gave up 6 bases; unmatched junction bases: 2. Germline values: CDR1 SEHNR, CDR2 FQNEAQ (reference sequence). The CDR3 sequence is 14 residues long. The chain's CDR3 is CASSLGLAGDTQYF. The CDR3 bases are TGTGCCAGCAGCTTAGGCCTAGCGGGGGATACGCAGTATTTT. The full variable domain, its missing parts supplied by reference TRBV7-9 and TRBJ2-3, is DTGVSQNPRHKITKRGQNVTFRCDPISEHNRLYWYRQTLGQGPEFLTYFQNEAQLEKSRLLSDRFSAERPKGSFSTLEIQRTEQGDSAMYLCASSLGLAGDTQYFGPGTRLTVL.

The V gene is TRBV7-6, the J gene TRBJ2-1; tentative D call: TRBD1 (5 bases). V dropped 2 bases and J dropped 9 bases, with 14 bases sitting between them. CDR1 and CDR2 from the germline V gene are SGHVS and FNYEAQ. This CDR3 spans 14 amino acids. CDR3 sequence: CASSLRGREGEQFF. The CDR3 nucleotides are TGTGCCAGCAGCTTAAGAGGCAGGGAAGGTGAGCAGTTCTTC.

The CDR3 loop is CASSVGQLNGELFF. DNA for the CDR3: TGTGCCAGCAGTGTGGGACAGTTAAACGGGGAGCTGTTTTTT. This chain uses TRBV25-1 with TRBJ2-2, with 7 bases that match TRBD1. V lost 4 bases and J lost 7; bases outside the gene matches: 6. This CDR3 has 14 amino acids. Germline V gives CDR1 MGHDK, CDR2 SYGVNS.

The chain carries TRBV12-3 or TRBV12-4 and TRBJ1-1; D ambiguous. The CDR3 totals 12 residues. V was shortened by 5 bases and J by 8 bases, with 12 bases between the two germline ends. CDR3 sequence: CASSPDRGEAFF. DNA for the CDR3: TGTGCCAGCAGTCCAGACCGAGGAGAAGCTTTCTTT.

The chain links TRBV9 to TRBJ1-2; 7 bases map to TRBD1. J was trimmed by 6 bases and V by 6 bases; bases with no gene match: 23. Germline V gene data show CDR1 as SGDLS and CDR2 as YYNGEE. The CDR3 covers 18 residues. In DNA form, the CDR3 reads TGTGCCAGCACCTCGGGACAGAGAAGATCGAGACCTCTTAATGGCTACACCTTC. Its protein is CASTSGQRRSRPLNGYTF.

This rearrangement joins TRBV3-1 (or the pseudogene TRBV3-2) to TRBJ1-3; TRBD1 matches 8 bases. The germline CDR1 and CDR2 sequences are LGHDT and YNNKEL (reference sequence). The V and J ends lost 1 base and 3 bases, in that order; junction bases with no gene match: 5. This CDR3 has 16 residues. The CDR3: CASSQGAGTGGNTIYF. Here the CDR3 DNA reads TGTGCCAGCAGCCAAGGGGCCGGGACAGGTGGAAACACCATATATTTT.

V is TRBV11-2 and J is TRBJ2-1; 12 bases line up with TRBD2. Germline CDR1 is SGHAT and CDR2 is FQNNGV. The V segment lost 1 base and the J segment 8 bases; nucleotides outside the gene matches: 0. The CDR3 is 14 residues long. In nucleotides, the CDR3 is TGTGCCAGCAGCTTAGGACTAGCGGGAGATGAGCAGTTCTTC. Protein product: CASSLGLAGDEQFF.

The rearrangement joins TRBV18 to TRBJ1-5; no reliable D call. Trimming pared 2 bases from V and 3 bases from J, leaving 11 bases between. The CDR3 extends over 15 amino acids. The germline CDR1 and CDR2 sequences are KGHSH and LQKENI. CDR3 loop: CASSPSAGFNQPQHF. The CDR3 DNA reads TGTGCCAGCTCACCATCGGCGGGATTCAATCAGCCCCAGCATTTT.

The rearrangement joins TRBV5-1 to TRBJ2-7, with D perhaps matching TRBD1 (5 bases). Germline loops: CDR1 SGHRS, CDR2 YFSETQ. Trimming pared 0 bases from V and 6 bases from J, leaving 16 bases between. The CDR3 runs 15 residues. The CDR3 bases are TGCGCCAGCAGCTTGGGGGGCGGAATCGCAGGCGAGCAGTACTTC. Translated: CASSLGGGIAGEQYF.

The rearrangement links TRBV15 to TRBJ1-1; 8 nucleotides agree with TRBD1. J lost 4 bases, V lost 5 bases, and 9 bases had no gene match. The CDR3 is 15 amino acids. The germline gives CDR1 LNHNV, CDR2 YYDKDF (reference sequence). The CDR3 sequence: CATSLQQGGFTEAFF. Written as DNA, the CDR3 is TGTGCCACCAGCCTTCAACAGGGGGGATTCACTGAAGCTTTCTTT.

The chain joins TRBV28 to TRBJ1-4; D not resolved. V lost 3 bases to trimming and J lost 0 bases, with 11 bases between them. Germline CDR1 and CDR2: MDHEN and SYDVKM. This CDR3 is 16 amino acids long. The chain's CDR3 is CASSFFRGTTNEKLFF. The CDR3 DNA reads TGTGCCAGCAGTTTCTTCCGGGGAACAACTAATGAAAAACTGTTTTTT.

CDR3: CASRLARTDTQYF. The CDR3 DNA is TGTGCCAGCAGACTAGCTAGGACAGATACGCAGTATTTT. The chain employs TRBV2 and TRBJ2-3, with D maybe TRBD2 (6 bases). Trimming removed 6 bases at V and 3 bases at J, with 10 bases between. CDR1 is SNHLY and CDR2 is FYNNEI in the germline V gene. The CDR3 runs 13 residues.